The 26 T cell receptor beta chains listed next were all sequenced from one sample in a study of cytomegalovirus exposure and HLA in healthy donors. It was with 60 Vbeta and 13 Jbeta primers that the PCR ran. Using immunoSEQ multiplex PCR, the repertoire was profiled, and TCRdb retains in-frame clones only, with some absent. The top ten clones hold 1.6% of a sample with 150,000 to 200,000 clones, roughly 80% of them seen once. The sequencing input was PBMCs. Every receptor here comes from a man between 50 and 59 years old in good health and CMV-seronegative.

The CDR3 bases are TGTGCCAGCAGCGTAGGGTGGGGGCTCCATAGCAATCAGCCCCAGCATTTT. It is translated as CASSVGWGLHSNQPQHF. The chain combines TRBV9 with TRBJ1-5; perhaps TRBD1 as D (6 bases). Germline V gives CDR1 SGDLS, CDR2 YYNGEE. V was trimmed by 0 bases and J by 0 bases, leaving 13 bases between them. This CDR3 region has 17 residues. The full variable domain, rest sourced from reference TRBV9 and TRBJ1-5, is DSGVTQTPKHLITATGQRVTLRCSPRSGDLSVYWYQQSLDQGLQFLIQYYNGEERAKGNILERFSAQQFPDLHSELNLSSLELGDSALYFCASSVGWGLHSNQPQHFGDGTRLSIL.

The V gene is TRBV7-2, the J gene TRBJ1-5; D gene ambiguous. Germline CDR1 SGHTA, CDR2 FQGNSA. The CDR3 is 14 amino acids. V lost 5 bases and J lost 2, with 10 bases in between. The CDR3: CASSPFPGNQPQHF. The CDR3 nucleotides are TGTGCCAGCAGCCCCTTCCCGGGCAATCAGCCCCAGCATTTT. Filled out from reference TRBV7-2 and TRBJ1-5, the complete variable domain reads GAGVSQSPSNKVTEKGKDVELRCDPISGHTALYWYRQSLGQGLEFLIYFQGNSAPDKSGLPSDRFSAERTGGSVSTLTIQRTQQEDSAVYLCASSPFPGNQPQHFGDGTRLSIL.

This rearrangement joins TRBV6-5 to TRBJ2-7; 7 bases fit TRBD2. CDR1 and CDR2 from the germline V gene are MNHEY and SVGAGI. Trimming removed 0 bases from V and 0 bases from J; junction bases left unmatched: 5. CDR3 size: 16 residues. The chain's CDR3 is CASSYSLGGSSYEQYF. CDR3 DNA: TGTGCCAGCAGTTACTCATTGGGGGGGAGCTCCTACGAGCAGTACTTC.

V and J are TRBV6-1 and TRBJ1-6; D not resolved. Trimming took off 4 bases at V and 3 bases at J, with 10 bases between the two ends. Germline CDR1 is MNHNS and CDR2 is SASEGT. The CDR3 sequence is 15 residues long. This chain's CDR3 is CASSVGDNYNSPLHF. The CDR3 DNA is TGTGCCAGCAGTGTGGGTGACAACTATAATTCACCCCTCCACTTT.

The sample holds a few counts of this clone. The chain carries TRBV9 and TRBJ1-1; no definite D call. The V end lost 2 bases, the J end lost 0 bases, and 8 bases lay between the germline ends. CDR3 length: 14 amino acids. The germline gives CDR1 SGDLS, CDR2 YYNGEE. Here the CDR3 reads CASSVQALNTEAFF. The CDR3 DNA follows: TGTGCCAGCAGCGTCCAGGCATTGAACACTGAAGCTTTCTTT.

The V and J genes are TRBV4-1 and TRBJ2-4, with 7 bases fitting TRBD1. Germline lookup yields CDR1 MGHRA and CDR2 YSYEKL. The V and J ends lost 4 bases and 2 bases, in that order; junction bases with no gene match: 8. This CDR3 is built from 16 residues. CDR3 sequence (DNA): TGCGCCAGCAGCCCCGGACAGGCCCCCTCCAAAAACATTCAGTACTTC. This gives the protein CASSPGQAPSKNIQYF.

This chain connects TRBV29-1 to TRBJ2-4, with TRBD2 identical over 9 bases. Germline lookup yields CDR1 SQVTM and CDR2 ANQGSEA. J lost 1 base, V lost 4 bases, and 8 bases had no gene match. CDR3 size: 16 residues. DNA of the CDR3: TGCAGCGTTGCCTATAGCGGGAGTGCGGCCAAAAACATTCAGTACTTC. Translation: CSVAYSGSAAKNIQYF. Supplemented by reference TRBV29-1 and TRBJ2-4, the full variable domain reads SAVISQKPSRDICQRGTSLTIQCQVDSQVTMMFWYRQQPGQSLTLIATANQGSEATYESGFVIDKFPISRPNLTFSTLTVSNMSPEDSSIYLCSVAYSGSAAKNIQYFGAGTRLSVL.

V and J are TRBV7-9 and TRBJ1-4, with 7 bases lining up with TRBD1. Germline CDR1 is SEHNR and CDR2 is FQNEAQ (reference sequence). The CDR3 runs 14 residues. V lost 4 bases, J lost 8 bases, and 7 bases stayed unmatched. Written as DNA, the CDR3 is TGTGCCAGCAGCTCACGACAGGGCCGGGAAAAACTGTTTTTT. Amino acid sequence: CASSSRQGREKLFF.

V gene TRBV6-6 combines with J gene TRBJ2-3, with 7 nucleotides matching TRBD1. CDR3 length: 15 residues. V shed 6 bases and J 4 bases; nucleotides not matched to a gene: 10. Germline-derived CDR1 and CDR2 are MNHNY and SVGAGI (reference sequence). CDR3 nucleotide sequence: TGTGCCAGCAGCGAAGTCAGGGGGTGGTCAGATACGCAGTATTTT. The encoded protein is CASSEVRGWSDTQYF.

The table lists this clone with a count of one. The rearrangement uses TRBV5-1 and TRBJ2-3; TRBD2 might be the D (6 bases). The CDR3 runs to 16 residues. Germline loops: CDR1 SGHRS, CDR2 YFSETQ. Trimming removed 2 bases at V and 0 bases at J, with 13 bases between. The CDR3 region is CASSFPSVASTDTQYF. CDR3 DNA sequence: TGCGCCAGCAGCTTCCCTAGCGTAGCTAGCACAGATACGCAGTATTTT.

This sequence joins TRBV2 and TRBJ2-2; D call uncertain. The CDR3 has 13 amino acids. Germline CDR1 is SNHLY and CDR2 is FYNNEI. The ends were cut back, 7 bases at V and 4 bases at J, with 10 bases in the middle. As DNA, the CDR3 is TGTGCCAGCAATTTTAAGCCCACCGGGGAGCTGTTTTTT. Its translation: CASNFKPTGELFF.

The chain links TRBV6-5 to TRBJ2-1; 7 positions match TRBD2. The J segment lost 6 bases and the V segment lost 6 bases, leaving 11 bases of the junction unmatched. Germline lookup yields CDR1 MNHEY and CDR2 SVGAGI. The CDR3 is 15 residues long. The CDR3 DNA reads TGTGCCAGCAGGGGTGGGGGAGGGAGGATCAATGAGCAGTTCTTC. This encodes CASRGGGGRINEQFF.

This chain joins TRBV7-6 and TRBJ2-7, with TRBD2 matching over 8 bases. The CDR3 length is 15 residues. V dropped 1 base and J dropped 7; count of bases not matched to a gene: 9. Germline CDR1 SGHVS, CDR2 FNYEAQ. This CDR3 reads CASSLGGGPQGEQYF. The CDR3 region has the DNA TGTGCCAGCAGCTTAGGCGGGGGGCCCCAGGGAGAGCAGTACTTC.

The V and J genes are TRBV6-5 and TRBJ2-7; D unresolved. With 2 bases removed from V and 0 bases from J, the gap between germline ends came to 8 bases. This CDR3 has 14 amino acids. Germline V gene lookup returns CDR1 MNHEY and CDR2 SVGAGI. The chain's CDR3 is CASSYNSYSYEQYF. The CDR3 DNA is TGTGCCAGCAGTTACAATTCGTACTCCTACGAGCAGTACTTC.

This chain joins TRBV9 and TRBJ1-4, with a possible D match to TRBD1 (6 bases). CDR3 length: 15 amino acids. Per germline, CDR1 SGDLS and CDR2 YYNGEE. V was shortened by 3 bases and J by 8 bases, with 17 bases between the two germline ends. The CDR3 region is CASSDARTESEKLFF. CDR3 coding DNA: TGTGCCAGCAGCGACGCCCGGACAGAAAGCGAAAAACTGTTTTTT.

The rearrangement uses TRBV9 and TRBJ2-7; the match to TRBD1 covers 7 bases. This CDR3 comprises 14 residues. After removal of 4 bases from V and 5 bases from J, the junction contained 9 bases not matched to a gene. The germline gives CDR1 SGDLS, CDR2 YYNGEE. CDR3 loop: CASSPHGTANEQYF. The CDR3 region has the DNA TGTGCCAGCAGCCCTCATGGGACAGCCAACGAGCAGTACTTC.

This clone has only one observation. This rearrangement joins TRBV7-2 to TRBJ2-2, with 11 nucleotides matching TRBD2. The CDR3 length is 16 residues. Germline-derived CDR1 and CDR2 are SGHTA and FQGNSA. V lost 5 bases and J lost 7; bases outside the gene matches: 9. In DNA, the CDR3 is TGTGCCAGCAGCGAACTAGCGGGGGTTGGGGGCGGGGAGCTGTTTTTT. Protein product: CASSELAGVGGGELFF.

In DNA, the CDR3 is TGTGCCAGCAGCTTGGTGACTGTCTCCTACGAGCAGTACTTC. Translation: CASSLVTVSYEQYF. The V and J genes are TRBV5-8 and TRBJ2-7, with D unclear. V was shortened by 0 bases and J by 0 bases, with 7 bases between the two germline ends. CDR1 SGHTS and CDR2 YDEGEE come from the germline V gene. The CDR3 covers 14 residues.

CDR3 nucleotides: TGCAGCTACGGGGGGATCAGCACAGATACGCAGTATTTT. Translating it yields CSYGGISTDTQYF. The chain uses TRBV29-1 and TRBJ2-3, with 7 bases lining up with TRBD2. The V and J ends lost 8 bases and 0 bases, in that order; junction bases with no gene match: 5. The CDR3 contains 13 residues. CDR1 SQVTM and CDR2 ANQGSEA come from the germline V gene.

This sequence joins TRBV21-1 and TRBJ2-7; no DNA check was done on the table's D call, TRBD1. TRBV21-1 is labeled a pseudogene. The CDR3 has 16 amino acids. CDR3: CASSKAKPQNSNEQYF. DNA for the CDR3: TGTGCCAGCAGCAAAGCCAAGCCGCAGAACAGCAACGAGCAGTACTTC.

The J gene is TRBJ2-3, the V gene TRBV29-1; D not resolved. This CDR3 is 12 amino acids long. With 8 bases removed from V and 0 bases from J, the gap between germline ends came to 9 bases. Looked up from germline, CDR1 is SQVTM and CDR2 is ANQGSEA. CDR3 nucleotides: TGCAGCCTTACAGCTAGCACAGATACGCAGTATTTT. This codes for CSLTASTDTQYF.

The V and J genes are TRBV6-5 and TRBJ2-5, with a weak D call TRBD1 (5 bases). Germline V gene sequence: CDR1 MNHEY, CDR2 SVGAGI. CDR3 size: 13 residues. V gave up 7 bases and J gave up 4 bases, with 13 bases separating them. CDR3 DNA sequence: TGTGCCAGCACGTGGGGCTTTGGAGAGACCCAGTACTTC. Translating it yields CASTWGFGETQYF.

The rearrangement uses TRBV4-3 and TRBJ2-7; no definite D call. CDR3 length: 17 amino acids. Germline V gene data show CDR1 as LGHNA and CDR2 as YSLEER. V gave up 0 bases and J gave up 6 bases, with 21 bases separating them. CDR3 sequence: CASSQETSVMGLGEQYF. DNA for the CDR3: TGCGCCAGCAGCCAAGAGACCTCAGTAATGGGCCTCGGCGAGCAGTACTTC.

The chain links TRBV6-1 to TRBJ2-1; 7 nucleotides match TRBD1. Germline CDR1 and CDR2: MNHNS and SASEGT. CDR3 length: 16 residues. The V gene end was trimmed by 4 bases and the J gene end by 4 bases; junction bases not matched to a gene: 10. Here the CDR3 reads CASSGSGQRGYNEQFF. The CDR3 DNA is TGTGCCAGCAGTGGATCGGGACAGCGAGGGTACAATGAGCAGTTCTTC.

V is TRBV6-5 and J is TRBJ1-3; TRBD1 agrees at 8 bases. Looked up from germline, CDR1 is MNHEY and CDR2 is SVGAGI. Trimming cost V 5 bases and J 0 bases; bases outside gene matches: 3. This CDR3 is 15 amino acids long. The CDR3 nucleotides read TGTGCCAGCAGTCGGACAGGGATCTCTGGAAACACCATATATTTT. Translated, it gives CASSRTGISGNTIYF.

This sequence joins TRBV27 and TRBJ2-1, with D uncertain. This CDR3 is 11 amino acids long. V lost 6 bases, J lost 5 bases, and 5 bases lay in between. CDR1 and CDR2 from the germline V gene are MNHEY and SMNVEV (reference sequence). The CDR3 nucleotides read TGTGCCAGCAGCCTTAACAATGAGCAGTTCTTC. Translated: CASSLNNEQFF.